Below, 26 T cell receptor beta chains from the same sample are listed, as sequenced in a study of cytomegalovirus exposure and HLA in healthy donors (dated by TCRdb to about 2017). Libraries were made using the immunoSEQ multiplex PCR assay. For the multiplex PCR, a mixture combining 60 forward primers for TCR Vbeta segments and 13 reverse primers for TCR Jbeta segments was used. TCRdb took this table from immuneACCESS and kept in-frame rearrangements with V and J called. Such tables lack part of the clones; where checked against another copy, unresolved V genes explain under half of the gap, and the rest is unexplained. Counted in this sample were 89,000 or so clones; 65% to 75% of them appeared once. The ten largest clones capture roughly 4.2% of the sample. Sequenced material: PBMCs. These receptors were obtained from a man between 60 and 75 years old in good health and CMV-seronegative.

V is TRBV10-2 and J is TRBJ2-5; 9 bases fit TRBD1. The J call may not be correct, given that the DNA end is closer to TRBJ2-7. Germline CDR1 reads WSHSY; CDR2 reads SAAADI. CDR3 size: 13 residues. The CDR3: CASRGTGTYEQYF. The CDR3 coding sequence is TGCGCCAGCAGGGGGACAGGGACCTACGAGCAGTACTTC.

CDR3 sequence: CASSPELGRYEQYF. The CDR3 DNA sequence: TGTGCCAGCAGTCCCGAACTAGGTCGCTACGAGCAGTACTTC. V gene TRBV2 combines with J gene TRBJ2-7, with D maybe TRBD2 (5 bases). The V end lost 5 bases, the J end lost 3 bases, and 14 bases lay between the germline ends. Germline V gene data show CDR1 as SNHLY and CDR2 as FYNNEI. This CDR3 is 14 amino acids long.

This clone was seen a single time. This sequence may be a read error, since a much larger clone differs from it by one base. V and J are TRBV5-6 and TRBJ2-3; 12 nucleotides align to TRBD2. The CDR3 consists of 15 residues. CDR1 is SGHDT, CDR2 YYEEEE, per germline. The J segment lost 6 bases and the V segment lost 4 bases, leaving 6 bases of the junction unmatched. The CDR3 bases are TGTGCCAGCAGCCCTAGCGGGGGGGCCGGGGATACGCAGTATTTT. Amino acids: CASSPSGGAGDTQYF.

Turning to this clone: The identical CDR3 is also encoded by other nucleotide sequences in the sample. The chain is built from TRBV30 and TRBJ2-1; no clear D gene. The CDR3 has 11 residues. Germline values: CDR1 GTSNPN, CDR2 SVGIG (reference sequence). The V gene lost 2 bases and the J gene lost 10 bases, with 9 bases spanning the gap. The CDR3 region has the DNA TGTGCCTGGAGTCGGCAGGTGGAGCAGTTCTTC. Amino acids: CAWSRQVEQFF.

With regard to this clone: The junction does not match germline at one end; this may be a read error. The chain joins TRBV7-7 to TRBJ1-5; no reliable D call. Germline values: CDR1 SSHAT, CDR2 FNYEAQ (reference sequence). The CDR3 totals 15 residues. The CDR3, as DNA: TGTGCTAGCAGCCCCCGGCGGCAGAGCAATCAGCCCCAGCATTTT. This codes for CASSPRRQSNQPQHF.

The rearrangement joins TRBV7-9 to TRBJ1-1; possibly TRBD1 for D (5 bases). Between the trimmed V and J ends, which lost 1 base and 10 bases, there was a span of 13 bases. This CDR3 has 13 amino acids. The germline V gene has CDR1 SEHNR and CDR2 FQNEAQ (reference sequence). CDR3 residues: CASSLGARAAAFF. The CDR3 DNA reads TGTGCCAGCAGCTTAGGGGCCAGGGCAGCAGCTTTCTTT.

The chain recombines TRBV2 with TRBJ2-3; 11 positions match TRBD2. This CDR3 spans 15 amino acids. Germline V CDR1 and CDR2: SNHLY, FYNNEI. Unmatched junction bases numbered 5, after V lost 7 bases and J lost 2 bases. The CDR3 loop is CASTGLAGDTDTQYF. The DNA for the CDR3 is TGTGCCAGCACCGGACTAGCGGGCGACACAGATACGCAGTATTTT.

This chain connects TRBV7-9 to TRBJ2-2; 10 bases align to TRBD2. Germline V gives CDR1 SEHNR, CDR2 FQNEAQ (reference sequence). The CDR3 totals 16 residues. J was trimmed by 4 bases and V by 5 bases; bases with no gene match: 7. CDR3 protein: CASSHRLAGPTGELFF. CDR3 DNA: TGTGCCAGCAGCCACCGACTAGCGGGCCCCACCGGGGAGCTGTTTTTT.

The sample holds a few counts of this clone. The chain couples TRBV7-3 to TRBJ2-2; D is possibly TRBD2 (6 bases). The length of the CDR3 is 15 residues. With 4 bases removed from V and 8 bases from J, the gap between germline ends came to 17 bases. Per the germline V gene, CDR1 is SGHTA and CDR2 is FQGTGA. CDR3 protein: CASSSGLPPGGELFF. Written as DNA, the CDR3 is TGTGCCAGCAGCTCCGGACTACCCCCCGGTGGGGAGCTGTTTTTT.

V is TRBV5-1 and J is TRBJ2-2; a possible D gene is TRBD1 (5 bases). The CDR3 has 15 residues. CDR1 and CDR2 (germline): SGHRS, YFSETQ. Trimming removed 1 base from V and 6 bases from J, with 13 bases in between. In nucleotides, the CDR3 is TGCGCCAGCAGCTTGAGGGGTCTGGAAGCCGGGGAGCTGTTTTTT. This sequence encodes CASSLRGLEAGELFF. The full variable domain, its missing parts supplied by reference TRBV5-1 and TRBJ2-2, is KAGVTQTPRYLIKTRGQQVTLSCSPISGHRSVSWYQQTPGQGLQFLFEYFSETQRNKGNFPGRFSGRQFSNSRSEMNVSTLELGDSALYLCASSLRGLEAGELFFGEGSRLTVL.

This clone was observed a few times. J is TRBJ2-6 and V is TRBV7-9, with D maybe TRBD2 (5 bases). V was cut by 5 bases and J by 2 bases, with 16 bases left in between. From germline, CDR1 is SEHNR and CDR2 FQNEAQ (reference sequence). The CDR3 is 17 amino acids. The CDR3 reads CASSAVDSPAGANVLTF. CDR3 coding DNA: TGTGCCAGCAGCGCCGTGGACTCTCCAGCTGGGGCCAACGTCCTGACTTTC.

V usage is TRBV4-2 and J usage is TRBJ1-2, with TRBD1 matching over 7 bases. CDR1 is LGHNA and CDR2 is YNFKEQ in the germline V gene. The junction had 3 bases not matched to a gene; V was cut back by 0 bases and J by 2 bases. This CDR3 is built from 15 residues. The CDR3 loop reads CASSQDPTGNYGYTF. The CDR3 bases are TGTGCCAGCAGCCAAGATCCGACAGGGAACTATGGCTACACCTTC.

This clone was counted a few times. This chain connects TRBV6-1 to TRBJ1-1; 8 nucleotides align to TRBD1. Germline assignment: CDR1 MNHNS and CDR2 SASEGT. CDR3 size: 15 residues. V dropped 2 bases and J dropped 0; count of bases not matched to a gene: 2. The CDR3 protein is CASSERQGLNTEAFF. CDR3 in DNA: TGTGCCAGCAGTGAAAGACAGGGGCTGAACACTGAAGCTTTCTTT.

This clone was seen only once. The chain has TRBV10-2 and TRBJ2-3; 9 nucleotides line up with TRBD2. CDR3 length: 14 amino acids. With 5 bases clipped from V and 5 bases from J, the junction kept 5 bases outside the gene matches. Per germline, CDR1 WSHSY and CDR2 SAAADI. The CDR3 is CASSPSGIGDTQYF. The CDR3 DNA follows: TGCGCCAGCAGTCCTAGCGGGATCGGAGATACGCAGTATTTT.

This clone has just one count. The rearrangement uses TRBV29-1 and TRBJ1-2; D may be TRBD1 (6 bases). The germline gives CDR1 SQVTM, CDR2 ANQGSEA. The length of the CDR3 is 13 residues. Trimming pared 5 bases from V and 7 bases from J, leaving 17 bases between. The CDR3 DNA follows: TGCAGCGTTCCCCTAGGGGGGGCGAGTGGCTACACCTTC. Translated, it gives CSVPLGGASGYTF.

V usage is TRBV30 and J usage is TRBJ2-5; 11 positions agree with TRBD2. The CDR3 sequence is 20 residues long. CDR1 and CDR2 (germline): GTSNPN, SVGIG (reference sequence). V lost 3 bases and J lost 5; bases outside the gene matches: 23. As DNA, the CDR3 is TGTGCCTGGAGCGTGGACAGATGGACTAGCGGGCGCCCCGACCGCGAGACCCAGTACTTC. Translated, it gives CAWSVDRWTSGRPDRETQYF.

The rearrangement links TRBV6-4 to TRBJ1-1, with TRBD1 matching over 10 bases. Looked up from germline, CDR1 is MRHNA and CDR2 is SNTAGT. The CDR3 contains 17 residues. V was pared by 2 bases and J by 5 bases, with 11 bases of the junction left unmatched. The CDR3 sequence: CASSDPSFGTGETEAFF. The CDR3 bases are TGTGCCAGCAGTGACCCCTCCTTCGGGACAGGGGAAACTGAAGCTTTCTTT.

V and J are TRBV27 and TRBJ2-7, with TRBD2 identical over 11 bases. V shed 0 bases, J shed 7 bases, and the junction held 5 bases outside the gene matches. This CDR3 contains 15 residues. Germline CDR1 MNHEY, CDR2 SMNVEV (reference sequence). CDR3 protein: CASSLSSGGAWEQYF. CDR3 bases: TGTGCCAGCAGTTTATCTAGCGGGGGGGCATGGGAGCAGTACTTC.

This clone was recorded only once. The genes are TRBV6-5 and TRBJ2-7; a possible D gene is TRBD2 (5 bases). Trimming pared 6 bases from V and 1 base from J, leaving 16 bases between. CDR3 length equals 15 residues. CDR1 is MNHEY and CDR2 is SVGAGI in the germline V gene. In nucleotides, the CDR3 is TGTGCCAGCAGGACCGGACGGAGCGGATCCTACGAGCAGTACTTC. It codes for CASRTGRSGSYEQYF.

The chain employs TRBV27 and TRBJ1-1, with TRBD1 as a possible D gene (5 bases). Trimming removed 2 bases at V and 0 bases at J, with 7 bases between. The CDR3 is 14 amino acids. Germline loops: CDR1 MNHEY, CDR2 SMNVEV (reference sequence). The CDR3 is CASSLRGLNTEAFF. The CDR3 nucleotides read TGTGCCAGCAGTTTACGGGGGTTGAACACTGAAGCTTTCTTT.

This clone was counted once. The chain links TRBV2 to TRBJ2-7; 10 bases are a match to TRBD2. V shed 2 bases, J shed 6 bases, and the junction held 7 bases outside the gene matches. Per the germline V gene, CDR1 is SNHLY and CDR2 is FYNNEI. The length of the CDR3 is 15 residues. The CDR3 protein is CASSENPGLAFEQYF. The DNA of the CDR3 is TGTGCCAGCAGTGAAAACCCGGGACTAGCGTTCGAGCAGTACTTC.

This clone has a handful of counts. Here the CDR3 reads CASSVGNSPLHF. In DNA, the CDR3 is TGTGCCAGCAGTGTCGGGAATTCACCCCTCCACTTT. The rearrangement uses TRBV2 and TRBJ1-6; the D is unclear. The CDR3 totals 12 residues. Per germline, CDR1 SNHLY and CDR2 FYNNEI. V lost 4 bases and J 7 bases, leaving 5 bases between the germline ends.

This clone has a handful of counts. The chain couples TRBV6-5 to TRBJ1-2, with a weak D call TRBD1 (6 bases). Deletions cut 8 bases from V and 4 bases from J, with 11 bases between. Germline CDR1 and CDR2: MNHEY and SVGAGI. The CDR3 is 12 residues long. The CDR3 reads CASPGTSYGYTF. The CDR3 DNA is TGTGCCAGCCCCGGGACAAGCTATGGCTACACCTTC.

The V and J genes are TRBV25-1 and TRBJ1-4; 10 nucleotides match TRBD1. J was trimmed by 7 bases and V by 6 bases; bases with no gene match: 8. Germline assignment: CDR1 MGHDK and CDR2 SYGVNS. This CDR3 contains 15 residues. DNA of the CDR3: TGTGCCAGCAGGGGAGCGGGACAGGGGAGTGAAAAACTGTTTTTT. Protein sequence: CASRGAGQGSEKLFF. Full variable domain (outside the CDR3, taken from reference TRBV25-1 and TRBJ1-4): EADIYQTPRYLVIGTGKKITLECSQTMGHDKMYWYQQDPGMELHLIHYSYGVNSTEKGDLSSESTVSRIRTEHFPLTLESARPSHTSQYLCASRGAGQGSEKLFFGSGTQLSVL.

This sequence joins TRBV2 and TRBJ2-1; D possibly corresponds to TRBD2 (5 bases). This CDR3 contains 15 residues. Germline assignment: CDR1 SNHLY and CDR2 FYNNEI. V was trimmed by 3 bases and J by 0 bases, leaving 9 bases between them. CDR3 sequence reads: CASSESGSSYNEQFF. The CDR3 DNA reads TGTGCCAGCAGTGAGAGCGGCAGCTCCTACAATGAGCAGTTCTTC.

V and J are TRBV6-5 and TRBJ1-1; the D is unclear. CDR1 is MNHEY and CDR2 is SVGAGI in the germline V gene. The V and J ends lost 0 bases and 1 base respectively, with 12 bases between them. This CDR3 contains 16 residues. The CDR3 loop reads CASSYSARGRNTEAFF. DNA for the CDR3: TGTGCCAGCAGTTACTCTGCAAGAGGCAGGAACACTGAAGCTTTCTTT.